The T cell receptor (beta chain) described here comes from a study of CXCR3-negative and CXCR3-positive naive CD8 T cells. Study-level results: Whereas memory cells differed, naive CXCR3-negative and CXCR3-positive cells shared similar TRBV-TRBJ usage. Surface CD5 looked about the same in the naive subsets, so the authors worked out TCR strength from TRB CDR3 properties. Naive cells positive for CXCR3 carried more hydrophobic TRB CDR3s than CXCR3-negative ones.

A note on this clonotype: Its target is not known.

The study made its TRB cDNA libraries by 5' RACE, adding UMI labels. TCRdb reprocessed the 5' RACE reads and reports one entry per CDR3 protein, with no DNA. Its clone listing holds approximately 65,000 distinct CDR3 sequences. The CDR3 is 14 amino acids. CDR1 and CDR2 (germline): DFQATT, SNEGSKA (reference sequence). The chain links TRBV20-1 to TRBJ2-1; TCRdb's D call of TRBD1 is untestable without DNA. The source material was naive CXCR3+ CD8+ T cells from blood. Subset denoted: CD45RO-CCR7+CD27+CD95- naive CD8+ T cells expressing CXCR3 (TNR3+). The receptor was isolated from a human donor in good health. Some clones in this sample may be carry-over from other donors' samples. CDR3: CSAPPGADYNEQFF.